Below are 16 T cell receptor beta chains sequenced from a single sample in a study of blood T cell repertoires in COVID-19. Repertoires were generated with immunoSEQ multiplex PCR, while TCRdb's copy carries only in-frame clones and drops some. The table lists hundreds of thousands of clones, 88% of them singletons. Sequencing input: PBMCs or T cells enriched from blood (not recorded which). These receptors came from a woman aged 45-65 years who had recovered from COVID-19.

The chain joins TRBV7-9 to TRBJ1-5, with a possible D match to TRBD1 (5 bases). Germline V gene data show CDR1 as SEHNR and CDR2 as FQNEAQ (reference sequence). V dropped 4 bases and J dropped 4 bases, with 17 bases sitting between them. The CDR3 loop spans 16 amino acids. The CDR3 DNA reads TGTGCCAGCAGCTCCCCGAGTTGGGAGGGGAATCAGCCCCAGCATTTT. This translates into CASSSPSWEGNQPQHF.

This chain links TRBV28 with TRBJ1-4; 8 bases are shared with TRBD1. This CDR3 spans 14 amino acids. Germline lookup yields CDR1 MDHEN and CDR2 SYDVKM. V gave up 7 bases and J gave up 7 bases; unmatched junction bases: 8. For the CDR3, the DNA is TGTGCCAGCAACGATAGGACAGGGAGTGAAAAACTGTTTTTT. Its translation: CASNDRTGSEKLFF.

This clone is a singleton in its sample. This sequence joins TRBV28 and TRBJ1-6; 8 bases agree with TRBD1. V lost 4 bases and J lost 10; bases outside the gene matches: 6. The CDR3 has 14 residues. Germline CDR1 MDHEN, CDR2 SYDVKM. The CDR3 here is CASSSPQGGSPLHF. The CDR3 nucleotides read TGTGCCAGCAGTTCCCCACAGGGGGGGTCACCCCTCCACTTT.

J is TRBJ2-2 and V is TRBV20-1; perhaps TRBD2 as D (5 bases). This CDR3 is 14 amino acids long. The germline V gene encodes CDR1 DFQATT and CDR2 SNEGSKA (reference sequence). Between the trimmed V and J ends, which lost 3 bases and 0 bases, there was a span of 8 bases. In DNA, the CDR3 is TGCAGTGCTAGTCTCGGGGCGAACACCGGGGAGCTGTTTTTT. Translated, it gives CSASLGANTGELFF.

The chain couples TRBV28 to TRBJ1-1; D gene unclear. V dropped 4 bases and J dropped 3 bases, with 9 bases sitting between them. Germline V gene data show CDR1 as MDHEN and CDR2 as SYDVKM. The CDR3 covers 13 residues. Here the CDR3 reads CASSSSGYTEAFF. CDR3 nucleotide sequence: TGTGCCAGCAGTTCCTCGGGGTACACTGAAGCTTTCTTT.

The genes are TRBV28 and TRBJ1-5; D possibly corresponds to TRBD1 (6 bases). Per the germline V gene, CDR1 is MDHEN and CDR2 is SYDVKM. The CDR3 extends over 13 amino acids. Trimming took off 6 bases at V and 0 bases at J, with 6 bases between the two ends. Written as DNA, the CDR3 is TGTGCCAGCAGGGACAGTAGCAATCAGCCCCAGCATTTT. As protein: CASRDSSNQPQHF.

V gene TRBV27 combines with J gene TRBJ2-2; TRBD2 agrees at 10 bases. The length of the CDR3 is 15 residues. The V gene's germline CDR1 is MNHEY and CDR2 SMNVEV (reference sequence). Trimming cost V 8 bases and J 1 base; bases outside gene matches: 4. The CDR3 loop is CASLSGRVNTGELFF. The CDR3 nucleotides read TGTGCCAGCCTCAGCGGGAGGGTGAACACCGGGGAGCTGTTTTTT.

The chain joins TRBV9 to TRBJ1-6; D unresolved. CDR3 length: 14 residues. The V end lost 3 bases, the J end lost 6 bases, and 10 bases lay between the germline ends. Germline V lookup: CDR1 SGDLS, CDR2 YYNGEE. The CDR3 DNA follows: TGTGCCAGCAGCGGTCAACAGAGTAATTCACCCCTCCACTTT. It is translated as CASSGQQSNSPLHF.

This chain connects TRBV9 to TRBJ2-7, with 13 bases fitting TRBD2. From germline, CDR1 is SGDLS and CDR2 YYNGEE. The J segment lost 10 bases and the V segment lost 3 bases, leaving 7 bases of the junction unmatched. CDR3 length equals 14 residues. DNA of the CDR3: TGTGCCAGCAGCGAGGGACTAGCGGGGTACCCCCAGTACTTC. Its protein product is CASSEGLAGYPQYF.

The V gene is TRBV5-3, the J gene TRBJ2-7; D remains ambiguous. TRBV5-3 is an ORF, with its function uncertain. There are 13 residues in the CDR3. The V end lost 4 bases, the J end lost 2 bases, and 10 bases lay between the germline ends. CDR3 nucleotides: TGTGCCAGAAGCGCGGAGCCGCCCTACGAGCAGTACTTC. It specifies CARSAEPPYEQYF.

The chain is built from TRBV5-1 and TRBJ2-2, with 8 positions matching TRBD2. CDR1 is SGHRS, CDR2 YFSETQ, per germline. The CDR3 has 15 amino acids. Trimming at V came to 3 bases and at J to 4 bases, leaving 5 bases not matched to a gene. The CDR3 protein is CASSYSGTGTGELFF. CDR3 sequence (DNA): TGCGCCAGCAGCTATAGCGGGACCGGCACCGGGGAGCTGTTTTTT. Using reference TRBV5-1 and TRBJ2-2 for the parts outside the CDR3, the full variable domain is KAGVTQTPRYLIKTRGQQVTLSCSPISGHRSVSWYQQTPGQGLQFLFEYFSETQRNKGNFPGRFSGRQFSNSRSEMNVSTLELGDSALYLCASSYSGTGTGELFFGEGSRLTVL.

V usage is TRBV28 and J usage is TRBJ1-6; tentative D call: TRBD1 (5 bases). The V and J ends lost 6 bases and 7 bases respectively, with 19 bases between them. The CDR3 is 16 residues long. Germline V lookup: CDR1 MDHEN, CDR2 SYDVKM. CDR3 sequence: CASSTPQGYLNSPLHF. The CDR3 coding sequence is TGTGCCAGCAGCACGCCCCAGGGATATCTAAATTCACCCCTCCACTTT. Drawing the rest from reference TRBV28 and TRBJ1-6, the complete variable domain is DVKVTQSSRYLVKRTGEKVFLECVQDMDHENMFWYRQDPGLGLRLIYFSYDVKMKEKGDIPEGYSVSREKKERFSLILESASTNQTSMYLCASSTPQGYLNSPLHFGNGTRLTVT.

This clone occurred once. V usage is TRBV21-1 and J usage is TRBJ2-7; the table's D call TRBD1 went unverified against the DNA. TRBV21-1 is a pseudogene locus. CDR3 length: 15 residues. CDR3 sequence (DNA): TGTGCCAGCAGGCCAGGGGGCGCCTACTCCTACGAGCAGTACTTC. It encodes CASRPGGAYSYEQYF.

The V gene is TRBV18, the J gene TRBJ1-1, with TRBD1 matching 10 bases. CDR3 length: 14 amino acids. Trimming took 3 bases from V and 7 from J; bases not matched to a gene: 5. Germline V CDR1 and CDR2: KGHSH, LQKENI. CDR3 in amino acids: CASSPGTGDVEAFF. The CDR3, as DNA: TGTGCCAGCTCACCTGGGACAGGGGATGTTGAAGCTTTCTTT.

This sequence joins TRBV28 and TRBJ1-3; D is uncertain. Looked up from germline, CDR1 is MDHEN and CDR2 is SYDVKM. V dropped 8 bases and J dropped 4 bases, with 9 bases sitting between them. The CDR3 loop spans 12 amino acids. Here the CDR3 DNA reads TGTGCCAGCTCCACCCAGGGAAACACCATATATTTT. It encodes CASSTQGNTIYF.

The V gene is TRBV9, the J gene TRBJ1-1; D perhaps matches TRBD1 (5 bases). Per the germline V gene, CDR1 is SGDLS and CDR2 is YYNGEE. Trimming removed 4 bases from V and 7 bases from J, with 17 bases in between. This CDR3 is 14 amino acids long. CDR3 DNA sequence: TGTGCCAGCAGCATCAAAAACAAAGGGGATGAAGCTTTCTTT. Translating gives CASSIKNKGDEAFF.